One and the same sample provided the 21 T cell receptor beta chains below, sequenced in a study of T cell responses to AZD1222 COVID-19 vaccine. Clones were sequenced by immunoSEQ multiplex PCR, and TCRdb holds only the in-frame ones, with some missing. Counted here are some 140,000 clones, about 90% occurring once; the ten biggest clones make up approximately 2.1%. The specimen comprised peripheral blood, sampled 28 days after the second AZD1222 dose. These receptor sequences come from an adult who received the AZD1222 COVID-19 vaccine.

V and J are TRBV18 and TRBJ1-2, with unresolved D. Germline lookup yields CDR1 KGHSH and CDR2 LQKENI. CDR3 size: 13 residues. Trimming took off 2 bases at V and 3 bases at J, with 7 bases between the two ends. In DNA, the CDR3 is TGTGCCAGCTCACCATCAAGGGACTATGGCTACACCTTC. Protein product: CASSPSRDYGYTF.

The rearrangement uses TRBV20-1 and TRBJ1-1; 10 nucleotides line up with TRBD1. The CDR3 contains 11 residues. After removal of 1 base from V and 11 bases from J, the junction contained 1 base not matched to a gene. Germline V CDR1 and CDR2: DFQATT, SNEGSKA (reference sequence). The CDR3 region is CSARGQGAAFF. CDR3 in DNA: TGCAGTGCTAGAGGACAGGGGGCGGCTTTCTTT.

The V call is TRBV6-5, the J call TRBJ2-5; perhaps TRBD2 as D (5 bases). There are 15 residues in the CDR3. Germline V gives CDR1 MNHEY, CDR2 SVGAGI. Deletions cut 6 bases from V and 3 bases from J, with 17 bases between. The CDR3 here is CASSWTESTKETQYF. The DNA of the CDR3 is TGTGCCAGCAGCTGGACTGAGAGTACCAAAGAGACCCAGTACTTC.

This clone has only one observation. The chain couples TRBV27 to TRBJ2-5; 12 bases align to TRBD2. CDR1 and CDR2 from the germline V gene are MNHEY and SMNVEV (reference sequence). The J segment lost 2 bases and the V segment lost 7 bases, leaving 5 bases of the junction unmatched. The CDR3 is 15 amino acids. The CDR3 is CASTPLAGGQETQYF. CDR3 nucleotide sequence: TGTGCCAGCACCCCTCTAGCGGGGGGGCAAGAGACCCAGTACTTC.

DNA of the CDR3: TGTGCCAGTAGTATAGGGGGGACTCCCTATGGCTACACCTTC. Translated: CASSIGGTPYGYTF. The chain recombines TRBV19 with TRBJ1-2, with D possibly matching TRBD1 (5 bases). Germline V gene data show CDR1 as LNHDA and CDR2 as SQIVND (reference sequence). Deletions cut 1 base from V and 4 bases from J, with 10 bases between. The CDR3 contains 14 residues.

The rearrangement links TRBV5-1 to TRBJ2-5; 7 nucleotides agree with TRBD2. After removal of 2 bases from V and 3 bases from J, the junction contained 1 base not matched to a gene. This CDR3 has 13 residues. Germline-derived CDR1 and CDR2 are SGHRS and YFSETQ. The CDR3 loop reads CASSFGGKETQYF. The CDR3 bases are TGCGCCAGCAGCTTCGGGGGGAAAGAGACCCAGTACTTC.

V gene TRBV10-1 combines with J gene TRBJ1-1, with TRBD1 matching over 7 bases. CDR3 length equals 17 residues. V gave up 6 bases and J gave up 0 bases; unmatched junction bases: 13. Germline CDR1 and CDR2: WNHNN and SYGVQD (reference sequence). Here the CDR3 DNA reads TGCGCCAGCAGGGGACCCGGGACAGAAGAGATGAACACTGAAGCTTTCTTT. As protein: CASRGPGTEEMNTEAFF.

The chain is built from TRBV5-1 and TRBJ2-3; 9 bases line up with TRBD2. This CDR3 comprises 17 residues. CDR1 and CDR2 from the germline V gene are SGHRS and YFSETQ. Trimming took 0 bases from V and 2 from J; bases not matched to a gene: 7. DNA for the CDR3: TGCGCCAGCAGCTTGGCCGCTAGCGGGGACAACACAGATACGCAGTATTTT. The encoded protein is CASSLAASGDNTDTQYF.

The CDR3 DNA is TGTGCCAGCTCGCGACGGATTAATGAAAAACTGTTTTTT. The encoded protein is CASSRRINEKLFF. The gene calls are TRBV7-2 and TRBJ1-4; D is undetermined. The CDR3 extends over 13 amino acids. The germline V and J ends were trimmed by 8 bases and 4 bases, with 11 bases remaining between them. CDR1 and CDR2 (germline): SGHTA, FQGNSA.

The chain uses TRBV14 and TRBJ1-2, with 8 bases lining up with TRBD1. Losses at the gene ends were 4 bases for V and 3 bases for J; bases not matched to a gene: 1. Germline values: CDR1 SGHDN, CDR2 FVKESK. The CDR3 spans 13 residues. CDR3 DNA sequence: TGTGCCAGCAGCCTGGGACAGGACTATGGCTACACCTTC. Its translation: CASSLGQDYGYTF.

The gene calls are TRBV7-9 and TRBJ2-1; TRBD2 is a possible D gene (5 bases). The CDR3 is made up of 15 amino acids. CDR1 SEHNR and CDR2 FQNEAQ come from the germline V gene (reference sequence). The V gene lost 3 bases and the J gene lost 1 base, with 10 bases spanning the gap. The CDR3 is CASSLGGLSYNEQFF. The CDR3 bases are TGTGCCAGCAGCTTGGGCGGGTTATCCTACAATGAGCAGTTCTTC.

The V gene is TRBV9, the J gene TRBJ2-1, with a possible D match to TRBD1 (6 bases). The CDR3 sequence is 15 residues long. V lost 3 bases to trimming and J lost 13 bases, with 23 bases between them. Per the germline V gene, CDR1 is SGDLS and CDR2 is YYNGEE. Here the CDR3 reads CASSALEARGADQFF. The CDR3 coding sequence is TGTGCCAGCAGCGCCCTCGAGGCCAGGGGAGCGGACCAGTTCTTC. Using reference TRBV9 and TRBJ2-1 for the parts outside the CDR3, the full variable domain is DSGVTQTPKHLITATGQRVTLRCSPRSGDLSVYWYQQSLDQGLQFLIQYYNGEERAKGNILERFSAQQFPDLHSELNLSSLELGDSALYFCASSALEARGADQFFGPGTRLTVL.

The CDR3 sequence is CASSDNYGQPQHF. Written as DNA, the CDR3 is TGCGCCAGCAGCGACAACTATGGGCAGCCCCAGCATTTT. The gene calls are TRBV5-1 and TRBJ1-5, with D unresolved. Trimming cost V 4 bases and J 7 bases, with 12 bases left between them. The CDR3 is made up of 13 amino acids. Per germline, CDR1 SGHRS and CDR2 YFSETQ.

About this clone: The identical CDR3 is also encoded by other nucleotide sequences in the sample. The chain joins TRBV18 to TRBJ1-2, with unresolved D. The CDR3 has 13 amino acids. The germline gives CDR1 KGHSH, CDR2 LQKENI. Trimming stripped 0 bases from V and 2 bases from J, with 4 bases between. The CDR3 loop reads CASSPPGNYGYTF. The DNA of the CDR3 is TGTGCCAGCTCACCACCCGGGAACTATGGCTACACCTTC.

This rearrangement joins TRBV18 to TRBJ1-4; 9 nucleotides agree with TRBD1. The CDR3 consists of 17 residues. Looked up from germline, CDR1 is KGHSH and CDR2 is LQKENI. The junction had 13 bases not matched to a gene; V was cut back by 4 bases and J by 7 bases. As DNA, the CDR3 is TGTGCCAGCTCACGACTAATTCCGGGACAGGGTAGTGAAAAACTGTTTTTT. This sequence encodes CASSRLIPGQGSEKLFF.

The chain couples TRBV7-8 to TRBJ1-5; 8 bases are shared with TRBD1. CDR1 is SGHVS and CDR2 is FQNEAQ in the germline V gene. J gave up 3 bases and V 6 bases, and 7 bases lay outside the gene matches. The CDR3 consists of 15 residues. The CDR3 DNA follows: TGTGCCAGCAGTCCGGACAGGGCTTACAATCAGCCCCAGCATTTT. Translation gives CASSPDRAYNQPQHF.

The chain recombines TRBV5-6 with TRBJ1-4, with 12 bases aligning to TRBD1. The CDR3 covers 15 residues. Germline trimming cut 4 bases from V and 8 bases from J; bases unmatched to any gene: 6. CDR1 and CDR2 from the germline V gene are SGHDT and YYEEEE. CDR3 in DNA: TGTGCCAGCAGCAAAGGGACAGGGGGCGGCGAAAAACTGTTTTTT. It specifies CASSKGTGGGEKLFF.

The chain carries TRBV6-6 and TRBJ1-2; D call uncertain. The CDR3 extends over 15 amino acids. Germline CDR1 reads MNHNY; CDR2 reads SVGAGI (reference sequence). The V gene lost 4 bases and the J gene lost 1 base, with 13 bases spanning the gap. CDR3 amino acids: CASSLAPDDNYGYTF. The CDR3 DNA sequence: TGTGCCAGCAGTTTAGCTCCCGACGATAACTATGGCTACACCTTC.

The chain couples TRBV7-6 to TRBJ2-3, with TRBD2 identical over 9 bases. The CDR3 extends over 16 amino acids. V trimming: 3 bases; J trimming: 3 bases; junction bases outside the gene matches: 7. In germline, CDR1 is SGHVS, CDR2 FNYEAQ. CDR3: CASSFRIAGVTDTQYF. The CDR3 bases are TGTGCCAGCAGCTTTAGGATAGCGGGAGTGACAGATACGCAGTATTTT.

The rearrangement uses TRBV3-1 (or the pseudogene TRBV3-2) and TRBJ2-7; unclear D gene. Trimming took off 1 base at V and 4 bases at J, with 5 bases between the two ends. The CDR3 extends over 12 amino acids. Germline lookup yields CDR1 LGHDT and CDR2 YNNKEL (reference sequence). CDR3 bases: TGTGCCAGCAGCCAAGGGACGTACGAGCAGTACTTC. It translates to CASSQGTYEQYF.

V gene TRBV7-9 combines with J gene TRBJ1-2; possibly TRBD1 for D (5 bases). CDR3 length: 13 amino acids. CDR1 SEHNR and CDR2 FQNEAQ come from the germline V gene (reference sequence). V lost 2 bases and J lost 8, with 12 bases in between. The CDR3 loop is CASSLSGSLGYTF. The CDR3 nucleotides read TGTGCCAGCAGCTTATCAGGGAGTCTCGGCTACACCTTC.